This T cell receptor beta chain was sequenced during a study of OX40 agonist ivuxolimab in advanced cancers. Overall study: Ivuxolimab, an antibody acting as an agonist of OX40 (CD134), was used to treat patients. Participants averaged approximately 60 years of age (range about 23 to 90) and were around 85% male. Study-wide results and caveats: Low clonal expansion, among the lowest seen, marked partial responders at 0.1-3.0 mg/kg.

With baseline, cycle 4 day 1, and cycle 7 day 1 as timepoints, blood was sampled. This clone was observed once. The antigen remains undetermined. Only in-frame clones appear in the TCRdb table, and some are missing; sequencing was by immunoSEQ multiplex PCR. The table has tens of thousands of clones, approximately 79% seen once. The sequence was obtained from an adult with an advanced solid tumor such as melanoma, head and neck, liver or kidney cancer. This specimen was CD4+ or CD8+ T cells sorted from blood, taken in a trial of the OX40 agonist ivuxolimab.

CDR3 nucleotide sequence: TGTGCCAGCACTCTCGGGACTAGCACAGATACGCAGTATTTT. Translation gives CASTLGTSTDTQYF. The chain is built from TRBV25-1 and TRBJ2-3, with D perhaps matching TRBD2 (6 bases). Trimming took 7 bases from V and 0 from J, leaving 11 bases between them. The CDR3 contains 14 residues. Germline lookup yields CDR1 MGHDK and CDR2 SYGVNS.